This T cell receptor beta chain was recorded in a study of metastatic and nonmetastatic thyroid tumors (dated by TCRdb to the early 2020s). Background for the entire study: Repertoires were compared across peripheral blood and tumor or nodule tissue samples from malignant and benign thyroid patients.

From the germline V gene, CDR1 is SGHDN and CDR2 is FVKESK. V is cut by 1 base and J by 6 bases, and the space between the germline ends is 10 bases. Counted from cysteine to phenylalanine, this CDR3 has 13 amino acids. CDR3 DNA only is kept here, 39 bases in frame from base 1. Before undergoing thyroid surgery, none of the patients had been given any kind of treatment. Using T-cell receptor beta sequencing, the researchers looked back retrospectively at clinical samples from patients, gathered between the early 2010s and the late 2010s. This clone has at least ten counts. This receptor's antigen is unknown. The sample holds no much larger clone one base away, and base qualities are not on file. Libraries came from PCR. Sequenced on an Illumina HiSeq 4000. High-throughput sequencing was used to profile the CDR3 region of the TCR beta-chain in every patient. On the study's bioinformatics: A classifier to discriminate distant-metastatic papillary thyroid cancer patients was built from CDR3 differences across clinicopathological groups. The Shannon index was used to measure repertoire diversity, and the Morisita-Horn index was used to measure how similar tumor and blood repertoires were. TCRdb handled the public reads itself, with Q25 trimming in fastp and clone calling in MiXCR, and kept productive beta chains. TCRdb, not the original authors, processed these V and J calls. This sample has some 36,000 clones in its table, and roughly 15% of those were observed once. The top ten clonotypes cover less than 7.5% of the sample.

Results the study describes overall, beyond this receptor: In both blood and tumor samples, TCR beta diversity was reported to be significantly higher in malignant tumors than in benign nodules.

Sequencing was done on a sample of blood. This receptor chain uses TRBV14 and TRBJ2-7; a confident D gene designation cannot be given. This TCR was recovered from a male donor with papillary thyroid cancer or a benign thyroid nodule (not recorded which). Some clones in this sample may be carry-over from other donors' samples. The DNA reads as follows: TGTGCCAGCAGCCAAGCAATCCGGGCCGAGCAGTACTTC. Translated, it gives CASSQAIRAEQYF.